This TCR beta chain emerged from a study of blood T cell repertoires in COVID-19. Overall study context: Specimens from acute and convalescent COVID-19 originated in the United States, Italy and Spain.

This CDR3 has 18 residues. The V gene end was trimmed by 4 bases and the J gene end by 7 bases; junction bases not matched to a gene: 12. Germline lookup yields CDR1 SGHAT and CDR2 FQNNGV. Only in-frame clones appear in the TCRdb table, and some are missing; sequencing was by immunoSEQ multiplex PCR. The sample contains over 150,000 clones, roughly 83% of which appear only once. The specimen sequenced was peripheral blood. This clonotype was obtained from a woman aged 60-75 years with COVID-19, enrolled during active disease. The chain carries TRBV11-2 and TRBJ2-1; 14 nucleotides match TRBD2. CDR3 bases: TGTGCCAGCAGCTCTCTAACCGGGACTAGCGGGAGTGGGAATGAGCAGTTCTTC. It is translated as CASSSLTGTSGSGNEQFF.